Included here is one T cell receptor (beta chain) sequence, with context. This specimen belongs to a study of CD4 and CD8 cells across lung adenocarcinoma regions. TCRdb re-derived calls from the PCR reads in MiXCR, one entry per CDR3 protein. The table lists 7,500 or so distinct CDR3 sequences, approximately 50% of them singletons. Samples came from patients with localized non-small cell lung adenocarcinoma. CDR3 length equals 15 residues. The germline V gene encodes CDR1 SGHRS and CDR2 YFSETQ. The specimen sequenced was CD8+ T cells from the center of a lung tumor. V usage is TRBV5-1 and J usage is TRBJ2-5, with TRBD1 identical over 10 bases. The end of the DNA fits TRBJ2-7 better, so the J call may be wrong. The TCR originated in a male donor with lung adenocarcinoma. The CD4 and CD8 labels of this study may be unreliable. The DNA of the CDR3 is TGCGCCAGCAGCGACCCCGGGACAGGGGCGTACGAGCAGTACTTC. Encoded protein: CASSDPGTGAYEQYF.